One and the same sample provided the 11 T cell receptor beta chains below, sequenced in a study of Ad26.COV2.S vaccination and SARS-CoV-2 variants. Clones were read by immunoSEQ multiplex PCR, and TCRdb kept only the in-frame ones, dropping some. This table has some 240,000 clones, roughly 89% appearing once. Indicated treatment: some 20 received Ad26.COV2.S at low or high dose, single or two shots; several received placebo; per-sample allocation not given. Following the first vaccine or placebo injection, samples were taken on day 63. The source was peripheral blood, collected in a trial of Ad26.COV2.S vaccine versus placebo. The receptors originated from a person between 18 and 65 years old who received the Ad26.COV2.S COVID-19 vaccine or a placebo.

The chain joins TRBV7-8 to TRBJ2-1; maybe TRBD2 (6 bases). Trimming removed 8 bases from V and 9 bases from J, with 11 bases in between. Germline CDR1 SGHVS, CDR2 FQNEAQ. This CDR3 has 11 residues. DNA for the CDR3: TGTGCCAGCTCCCGGGAGAGTGAGCAGTTCTTC. Amino acid sequence: CASSRESEQFF.

The chain couples TRBV5-1 to TRBJ1-5, with unresolved D. In germline, CDR1 is SGHRS, CDR2 YFSETQ. The length of the CDR3 is 15 residues. V shed 0 bases and J shed 2 bases, with 9 bases lying between them. In DNA form, the CDR3 reads TGCGCCAGCAGCTTGGATGTTGGCGGCAATCAGCCCCAGCATTTT. Translation: CASSLDVGGNQPQHF.

The V and J genes are TRBV9 and TRBJ1-3; D remains ambiguous. The germline gives CDR1 SGDLS, CDR2 YYNGEE. This CDR3 is built from 14 residues. Between the trimmed V and J ends, which lost 2 bases and 4 bases, there was a span of 10 bases. Here the CDR3 reads CASSVRPGGNTIYF. CDR3 nucleotides: TGTGCCAGCAGCGTTCGACCTGGAGGAAACACCATATATTTT. The full variable domain, with the rest looked up from reference TRBV9 and TRBJ1-3, is DSGVTQTPKHLITATGQRVTLRCSPRSGDLSVYWYQQSLDQGLQFLIQYYNGEERAKGNILERFSAQQFPDLHSELNLSSLELGDSALYFCASSVRPGGNTIYFGEGSWLTVV.

The J gene is TRBJ1-2, the V gene TRBV4-1; D might be TRBD1 (5 bases). CDR1 and CDR2 from the germline V gene are MGHRA and YSYEKL. Trimming shortened V by 0 bases and J by 4 bases, and 15 bases separated the two germline ends. The CDR3 consists of 16 residues. The CDR3 protein is CASSQDKMGEAYGYTF. The DNA of the CDR3 is TGCGCCAGCAGCCAAGATAAGATGGGGGAAGCCTATGGCTACACCTTC.

This clone was recorded only once. The chain uses TRBV19 and TRBJ2-1; 11 nucleotides agree with TRBD2. CDR3 size: 15 residues. CDR1 and CDR2 from the germline V gene are LNHDA and SQIVND (reference sequence). Trimming took 5 bases from V and 7 from J; bases not matched to a gene: 7. CDR3 in amino acids: CASSVLAGVRNEQFF. CDR3 bases: TGTGCCAGTAGTGTACTAGCGGGAGTGCGAAATGAGCAGTTCTTC.

V usage is TRBV7-9 and J usage is TRBJ2-1; TRBD1 matches 11 bases. The CDR3 contains 15 residues. Germline values: CDR1 SEHNR, CDR2 FQNEAQ (reference sequence). The V segment lost 2 bases and the J segment 10 bases; nucleotides outside the gene matches: 7. The CDR3 region is CASSLRTGGYTEQFF. Written as DNA, the CDR3 is TGTGCCAGCAGCTTACGGACAGGGGGCTACACAGAGCAGTTCTTC.

The chain links TRBV12-3 or TRBV12-4 to TRBJ2-5; D remains ambiguous. CDR3 length equals 13 residues. V was clipped by 6 bases and J by 3 bases, with 11 bases between them. CDR3 sequence (DNA): TGTGCCAGCAGGAGCCGGGCCGAAGAGACCCAGTACTTC. This codes for CASRSRAEETQYF.

The rearrangement joins TRBV19 to TRBJ2-2, with D tentatively TRBD1 or TRBD2 (5 bases each). The CDR3 runs to 16 residues. The V end lost 4 bases, the J end lost 0 bases, and 12 bases lay between the germline ends. Germline assignment: CDR1 LNHDA and CDR2 SQIVND (reference sequence). The CDR3 DNA sequence: TGTGCCAGTAGTACCGCCGGGACGGCGAACACCGGGGAGCTGTTTTTT. Translation gives CASSTAGTANTGELFF.

The chain links TRBV19 to TRBJ1-5, with 9 positions matching TRBD1. The V gene's germline CDR1 is LNHDA and CDR2 SQIVND (reference sequence). CDR3 size: 15 residues. Germline trimming cut 7 bases from V and 5 bases from J; bases unmatched to any gene: 9. CDR3 coding DNA: TGTGCCAGTATCCCGACGGGACAGGGTTATCAGCCCCAGCATTTT. It translates to CASIPTGQGYQPQHF.

The CDR3 protein is CASSPRTSGSRNEQFF. CDR3 nucleotides: TGTGCCAGCAGCCCTCGGACTAGCGGGAGTAGAAATGAGCAGTTCTTC. V usage is TRBV11-2 and J usage is TRBJ2-1; 13 positions match TRBD2. Germline lookup yields CDR1 SGHAT and CDR2 FQNNGV. This CDR3 comprises 16 residues. The trim removed 5 bases at V and 7 bases at J, leaving 8 bases unmatched.

The V call is TRBV7-9, the J call TRBJ1-5; 12 nucleotides align to TRBD1. CDR1 and CDR2 from the germline V gene are SEHNR and FQNEAQ (reference sequence). The CDR3 is made up of 16 amino acids. V was pared by 6 bases and J by 1 base, with 4 bases of the junction left unmatched. The CDR3 sequence is CASSPGTGGSNQPQHF. CDR3 nucleotides: TGTGCCAGCAGTCCCGGGACAGGGGGCAGCAATCAGCCCCAGCATTTT. The full variable domain, completed using reference TRBV7-9 and TRBJ1-5, is DTGVSQNPRHKITKRGQNVTFRCDPISEHNRLYWYRQTLGQGPEFLTYFQNEAQLEKSRLLSDRFSAERPKGSFSTLEIQRTEQGDSAMYLCASSPGTGGSNQPQHFGDGTRLSIL.